This T cell receptor (beta chain) was sequenced in a study of blood T cell repertoires in COVID-19. Background on the study: The origin of the acute and convalescent COVID-19 samples was the United States, Italy and Spain. PBMCs, B-cell-depleted T cells, or T cells provided the cDNA or gDNA that made up the material.

Original processing methods: Reference gene primers were amplified, and this amplification served to estimate nucleated cell counts. Produced via immunoSEQ multiplex PCR; TCRdb's table is partial and in-frame only. V, J and clone size derive from that table, while D and trimming were established from the DNA sequence. The repertoire consists of tens of thousands of clones, with approximately 76% occurring once and the leading ten covering approximately 6.8%. This clone was observed a handful of times. This clonotype originated in a man aged 70-80 years with acute or convalescent COVID-19. Source material: peripheral blood.

The CDR3 DNA reads TGCGCCAGCAGCACACCCCGGACTAGCGGATCCTACAATGAGCAGTTCTTC. Amino acid sequence: CASSTPRTSGSYNEQFF. The J gene is TRBJ2-1, the V gene TRBV5-1; the match to TRBD2 covers 10 bases. The CDR3 runs 17 residues. In germline, CDR1 is SGHRS, CDR2 YFSETQ. Losses at the gene ends were 4 bases for V and 1 base for J; bases not matched to a gene: 8. Using reference TRBV5-1 and TRBJ2-1 for the parts outside the CDR3, the full variable domain is KAGVTQTPRYLIKTRGQQVTLSCSPISGHRSVSWYQQTPGQGLQFLFEYFSETQRNKGNFPGRFSGRQFSNSRSEMNVSTLELGDSALYLCASSTPRTSGSYNEQFFGPGTRLTVL.